Each of the 8 T cell receptor beta chains below was sequenced from the same sample in a study of shared clonotypes between healthy human individuals. Generated by immunoSEQ multiplex PCR, the TCRdb table keeps only in-frame clones and is missing some. The sample holds about 1,900,000 clones; approximately 95% are singletons and the top ten take around 1.2%. Naive CD8 populations comprised CD45RO-negative cells positively selected for CCR7, excluding terminally differentiated effector memory CD45RA+ cells. The sequenced sample consisted of naive CD8+ T cells sorted from blood. Receptors originate from a man younger than 35 in good health.

Comment on this clone: A much larger clone lies one base from this, so it may be a read error. This specimen includes other DNA sequences encoding the same CDR3. The genes are TRBV5-6 and TRBJ2-2; unclear D gene. V lost 4 bases and J 1 base, leaving 2 bases between the germline ends. The CDR3 is made up of 12 amino acids. Germline V CDR1 and CDR2: SGHDT, YYEEEE. CDR3 protein: CASSLNTGELFF. Written as DNA, the CDR3 is TGTGCCAGCAGCCTGAACACCGGGGAGCTGTTTTTT.

The rearrangement joins TRBV6-5 to TRBJ2-7, with D tentatively TRBD2 (6 bases). The germline V and J ends were trimmed by 5 bases and 2 bases, with 13 bases remaining between them. Germline CDR1 is MNHEY and CDR2 is SVGAGI. The CDR3 covers 14 residues. The CDR3 here is CASSQAGSAYEQYF. CDR3 DNA: TGTGCCAGCAGTCAAGCGGGTAGCGCCTACGAGCAGTACTTC.

The chain joins TRBV10-2 to TRBJ2-7; 10 bases match TRBD2. J was trimmed by 5 bases and V by 6 bases; bases with no gene match: 7. Germline CDR1 reads WSHSY; CDR2 reads SAAADI. The CDR3 contains 14 residues. CDR3 nucleotides: TGCGCCAGCAGCCAGCTAGCGGGAGTAGACGAGCAGTACTTC. Protein: CASSQLAGVDEQYF.

The chain has TRBV5-6 and TRBJ1-1; no firm D call. V was cut by 0 bases and J by 8 bases, with 8 bases left in between. CDR1 is SGHDT, CDR2 YYEEEE, per germline. The CDR3 consists of 12 residues. CDR3: CASSLAGFEAFF. CDR3 in DNA: TGTGCCAGCAGCTTGGCGGGTTTCGAAGCTTTCTTT.

This clone showed up just a few times. The rearrangement joins TRBV7-9 to TRBJ2-2; the D is unclear. The V gene lost 4 bases and the J gene lost 11 bases, with 11 bases spanning the gap. This CDR3 region has 12 residues. Germline V CDR1 and CDR2: SEHNR, FQNEAQ (reference sequence). CDR3 sequence: CASSSPVSELFF. Written as DNA, the CDR3 is TGTGCCAGCAGCTCACCGGTCTCTGAGCTGTTTTTT.

V gene TRBV15 combines with J gene TRBJ2-7, with 12 nucleotides matching TRBD1. This CDR3 contains 16 residues. Germline CDR1 is LNHNV and CDR2 is YYDKDF (reference sequence). V was pared by 3 bases and J by 5 bases, with 8 bases of the junction left unmatched. The CDR3, as DNA: TGTGCCACCAGCAGCCTCGGGACAGGGGGCATAAACGAGCAGTACTTC. Residues: CATSSLGTGGINEQYF.

This chain joins TRBV5-6 and TRBJ1-2, with D possibly TRBD1 on 5 matching bases. This CDR3 has 14 residues. V dropped 0 bases and J dropped 4 bases, with 10 bases sitting between them. CDR1 and CDR2 from the germline V gene are SGHDT and YYEEEE. The CDR3 region has the DNA TGTGCCAGCAGCTTGGGAGGGGCCCTCTATGGCTACACCTTC. It codes for CASSLGGALYGYTF. Full variable domain (rest looked up from reference TRBV5-6 and TRBJ1-2): DAGVTQSPTHLIKTRGQQVTLRCSPKSGHDTVSWYQQALGQGPQFIFQYYEEEERQRGNFPDRFSGHQFPNYSSELNVNALLLGDSALYLCASSLGGALYGYTFGSGTRLTVV.

In this sample, this clone turned up a few times. V and J are TRBV4-1 and TRBJ1-1; D may be TRBD1 (5 bases). This CDR3 contains 16 residues. Germline assignment: CDR1 MGHRA and CDR2 YSYEKL. The V end was cut by 6 bases, the J end by 1 base, with 18 bases between. The CDR3, as DNA: TGCGCCAGCAGTCCCCTGAAGGCAGGGAGGAACACTGAAGCTTTCTTT. This encodes CASSPLKAGRNTEAFF.